Each of the 2 T cell receptor beta chains below was sequenced from the same sample in a study of blood T cell repertoires in COVID-19. Measured with immunoSEQ multiplex PCR; TCRdb has only the in-frame clones, and not every one. This sample has more than 65,000 clones, with about four fifths found just once. The sample comprised peripheral blood. These receptors were obtained from an older woman with acute or convalescent COVID-19.

This rearrangement joins TRBV7-3 to TRBJ2-2; weak D call: TRBD1 (6 bases). Germline CDR1 SGHTA, CDR2 FQGTGA. The CDR3 length is 15 residues. The V end lost 2 bases, the J end lost 6 bases, and 13 bases lay between the germline ends. The CDR3 DNA follows: TGTGCCAGCAGCTTAGGGGGCACTAGTTCCGGGGAGCTGTTTTTT. Its protein is CASSLGGTSSGELFF.

V is TRBV4-1 and J is TRBJ1-2; no clear D gene. The length of the CDR3 is 13 residues. With 4 bases removed from V and 4 bases from J, the gap between germline ends came to 10 bases. Per the germline V gene, CDR1 is MGHRA and CDR2 is YSYEKL. As DNA, the CDR3 is TGCGCCAGCAGCCTTTCGGGGAGCTATGGCTACACCTTC. Translation: CASSLSGSYGYTF.